These 16 T cell receptor beta chains were sequenced from one sample in a study of shared clonotypes between healthy human individuals. Profiled with immunoSEQ multiplex PCR; TCRdb holds only in-frame clones, not every one. This sample has 950,000 to 1,300,000 clones, with about 75% found just once. The sequencing sample was made of memory CD4+ T cells sorted from blood. Subset described: CD45RA-negative fraction. These receptors originate from a man between 18 and 35 years old in good health.

The chain has TRBV11-2 and TRBJ1-1, with 8 bases matching TRBD1. Trimming took 5 bases from V and 5 from J; bases not matched to a gene: 4. CDR3 length equals 13 residues. Germline values: CDR1 SGHAT, CDR2 FQNNGV. The CDR3 region is CASSINRGTEAFF. CDR3 nucleotide sequence: TGTGCCAGCAGCATAAACAGGGGGACTGAAGCTTTCTTT.

This clone was seen a single time. The chain links TRBV5-4 to TRBJ2-7; TRBD2 matches 7 bases. Losses at the gene ends were 2 bases for V and 4 bases for J; bases not matched to a gene: 6. CDR1 and CDR2 (germline): SGHNT, YYREEE (reference sequence). The CDR3 runs to 14 residues. In nucleotides, the CDR3 is TGTGCCAGCAGCTTCCCGGGAGGATCATACGAGCAGTACTTC. Protein sequence: CASSFPGGSYEQYF.

The rearrangement links TRBV27 to TRBJ1-1, with 7 bases that match TRBD1. The trim removed 3 bases at V and 3 bases at J, leaving 4 bases unmatched. CDR3 length: 14 amino acids. Germline V gene lookup returns CDR1 MNHEY and CDR2 SMNVEV (reference sequence). CDR3 nucleotide sequence: TGTGCCAGCAGTTTCGGGACAGTTGACACTGAAGCTTTCTTT. Amino acids: CASSFGTVDTEAFF.

The CDR3 DNA is TGTGCCAGTTTTTACAGCCCGGGGACCGGGGAGCTGTTTTTT. Translated: CASFYSPGTGELFF. V and J are TRBV28 and TRBJ2-2, with D possibly TRBD2 on 5 matching bases. Germline V gene lookup returns CDR1 MDHEN and CDR2 SYDVKM. CDR3 length: 14 residues. The V and J ends lost 9 bases and 5 bases respectively, with 16 bases between them. Full variable domain (remainder filled in from reference TRBV28 and TRBJ2-2): DVKVTQSSRYLVKRTGEKVFLECVQDMDHENMFWYRQDPGLGLRLIYFSYDVKMKEKGDIPEGYSVSREKKERFSLILESASTNQTSMYLCASFYSPGTGELFFGEGSRLTVL.

This rearrangement joins TRBV28 to TRBJ2-5; D not resolved. This CDR3 contains 14 residues. Germline V lookup: CDR1 MDHEN, CDR2 SYDVKM. The V end was cut by 1 base, the J end by 3 bases, with 9 bases between. The CDR3 spells CASSLFDSKETQYF. The CDR3 region has the DNA TGTGCCAGCAGTTTATTCGACTCAAAAGAGACCCAGTACTTC.

CDR3 nucleotide sequence: TGTGCCTGGAGTGTACGGGTGGGGGCCTCACCCCTCCACTTT. Encoded protein: CAWSVRVGASPLHF. The genes are TRBV30 and TRBJ1-6; D is possibly TRBD1 (6 bases). Germline V gene sequence: CDR1 GTSNPN, CDR2 SVGIG (reference sequence). V lost 0 bases, J lost 10 bases, and 13 bases lay in between. This CDR3 has 14 amino acids. Based on the CDR3 plus reference TRBV30 and TRBJ1-6, the full variable domain is SQTIHQWPATLVQPVGSPLSLECTVEGTSNPNLYWYRQAAGRGLQLLFYSVGIGQISSEVPQNLSASRPQDRQFILSSKKLLLSDSGFYLCAWSVRVGASPLHFGNGTRLTVT.

This chain joins TRBV4-3 and TRBJ2-7; TRBD2 agrees at 10 bases. The J segment lost 0 bases and the V segment lost 1 base, leaving 3 bases of the junction unmatched. The CDR3 covers 16 residues. From germline, CDR1 is LGHNA and CDR2 YSLEER. The DNA for the CDR3 is TGCGCCAGCAGCCAAGGTTGGACTAGCGGCTCCTACGAGCAGTACTTC. Protein: CASSQGWTSGSYEQYF.

The CDR3 loop reads CASSTGQNNEQFF. As DNA, the CDR3 is TGTGCCAGCAGCACCGGACAGAACAATGAGCAGTTCTTC. The chain joins TRBV7-2 to TRBJ2-1, with a possible D match to TRBD1 (6 bases). The CDR3 loop spans 13 amino acids. Trimming stripped 5 bases from V and 5 bases from J, with 10 bases between. The germline CDR1 and CDR2 sequences are SGHTA and FQGNSA. Variable domain in full (rest from reference TRBV7-2 and TRBJ2-1): GAGVSQSPSNKVTEKGKDVELRCDPISGHTALYWYRQSLGQGLEFLIYFQGNSAPDKSGLPSDRFSAERTGGSVSTLTIQRTQQEDSAVYLCASSTGQNNEQFFGPGTRLTVL.

The rearrangement joins TRBV11-3 to TRBJ2-5; weak D call: TRBD2 (6 bases). Germline assignment: CDR1 SGHNT and CDR2 YENEEA. Trimming pared 1 base from V and 5 bases from J, leaving 11 bases between. CDR3 length equals 14 residues. CDR3 in amino acids: CASSLGGLRETQYF. DNA of the CDR3: TGTGCCAGCAGCTTAGGCGGACTACGGGAGACCCAGTACTTC.

The V call is TRBV7-2, the J call TRBJ2-5; TRBD2 aligns across 7 bases. Germline CDR1 is SGHTA and CDR2 is FQGNSA. The trim removed 7 bases at V and 1 base at J, leaving 9 bases unmatched. The CDR3 runs to 15 residues. The CDR3 spells CASIQASGRQETQYF. CDR3 nucleotides: TGTGCCAGCATCCAGGCTAGCGGACGCCAAGAGACCCAGTACTTC.

The rearrangement links TRBV19 to TRBJ2-2; 7 positions match TRBD1. The CDR3 has 15 amino acids. V lost 6 bases, J lost 6 bases, and 10 bases stayed unmatched. Looked up from germline, CDR1 is LNHDA and CDR2 is SQIVND (reference sequence). As DNA, the CDR3 is TGTGCCAGTAGAAAAAAGACAGGGAAGGCCGGGGAGCTGTTTTTT. Its translation is CASRKKTGKAGELFF.

This clone was observed once. The gene calls are TRBV30 and TRBJ2-1; 8 bases line up with TRBD2. The CDR3 length is 13 residues. Germline CDR1 is GTSNPN and CDR2 is SVGIG (reference sequence). V shed 0 bases, J shed 9 bases, and the junction held 4 bases outside the gene matches. This chain's CDR3 is CAWSVKRETEQFF. The CDR3 bases are TGTGCCTGGAGTGTGAAGCGGGAGACTGAGCAGTTCTTC.

The chain has TRBV7-3 and TRBJ2-3, with 7 bases that match TRBD2. Trimming took 1 base from V and 3 from J; bases not matched to a gene: 4. The CDR3 is 15 residues long. From germline, CDR1 is SGHTA and CDR2 FQGTGA. The CDR3: CASSLRGGGTDTQYF. CDR3 DNA sequence: TGTGCCAGCAGCTTAAGGGGCGGGGGAACAGATACGCAGTATTTT.

Concerning this clone: An end of the junction differs from the germline gene, which may be a read error. The chain employs TRBV7-7 and TRBJ1-4; D might be TRBD1 (6 bases). The germline CDR1 and CDR2 sequences are SSHAT and FNYEAQ (reference sequence). The length of the CDR3 is 15 residues. The chain's CDR3 is CASSLADSRGEKLFF. The CDR3 DNA follows: TGTGCTAGCAGCTTAGCGGACAGCCGGGGCGAAAAACTGTTTTTT. The whole variable domain, remainder taken from reference TRBV7-7 and TRBJ1-4, is GAGVSQSPRYKVTKRGQDVTLRCDPISSHATLYWYQQALGQGPEFLTYFNYEAQPDKSGLPSDRFSAERPEGSISTLTIQRTEQRDSAMYRCASSLADSRGEKLFFGSGTQLSVL.

This clone was found once. CDR3 in DNA: TGTGCCAGCAGCTTAGCACGGGAGCTCACAGATACGCAGTATTTT. Encoded protein: CASSLARELTDTQYF. The rearrangement links TRBV7-9 to TRBJ2-3; D might be TRBD2 (6 bases). This CDR3 region has 15 residues. V lost 0 bases to trimming and J lost 2 bases, with 9 bases between them. The V gene's germline CDR1 is SEHNR and CDR2 FQNEAQ (reference sequence).

This clone was observed a few times. At the DNA level, this CDR3 is encoded by other sequences in the same sample as well. The gene calls are TRBV9 and TRBJ2-1, with 9 bases aligning to TRBD2. Germline lookup yields CDR1 SGDLS and CDR2 YYNGEE. The CDR3 runs 15 residues. V lost 0 bases and J lost 4; bases outside the gene matches: 2. CDR3 residues: CASSVASGAYNEQFF. CDR3 nucleotides: TGTGCCAGCAGCGTAGCTAGCGGGGCATACAATGAGCAGTTCTTC.